This T cell receptor (beta chain) was captured in a study of OX40 agonist ivuxolimab in advanced cancers. Here immunoSEQ multiplex PCR was the method, and the copy in TCRdb shows in-frame clones only, minus some. In the table there are some 42,000 clones, approximately 80% of which are singletons. Sampling times: baseline, cycle 4 day 1, cycle 7 day 1. Trimming left V 0 bases short and J 1 base short, with 3 bases between. The CDR3 has 13 amino acids. CDR1 and CDR2 (germline): SGHRS, YFSETQ. This receptor was identified in an adult with an advanced solid tumor such as melanoma, head and neck, liver or kidney cancer. This chain uses TRBV5-1 with TRBJ2-3; D uncertain. This material consisted of CD4+ or CD8+ T cells sorted from blood, taken in a trial of the OX40 agonist ivuxolimab. CDR3 sequence: CASSLEGTDTQYF. The CDR3 nucleotides read TGCGCCAGCAGCTTGGAGGGCACAGATACGCAGTATTTT.